The 17 T cell receptor beta chains below were found in one sample sequenced in a study of T cell responses to AZD1222 COVID-19 vaccine. Sequencing used immunoSEQ multiplex PCR; TCRdb keeps in-frame clones, though not all of them. The sample holds over 120,000 clones. Sample: peripheral blood. Receptors originate from an adult in good health.

V usage is TRBV6-5 and J usage is TRBJ2-4; D is possibly TRBD1 (5 bases). Germline V gene sequence: CDR1 MNHEY, CDR2 SVGAGI. This CDR3 region has 15 residues. V was trimmed by 0 bases and J by 0 bases, leaving 6 bases between them. The CDR3 is CASSYSTEAKNIQYF. Written as DNA, the CDR3 is TGTGCCAGCAGTTACTCGACAGAAGCCAAAAACATTCAGTACTTC.

The V call is TRBV9, the J call TRBJ2-5, with D possibly matching TRBD1 (6 bases). The CDR3 extends over 16 amino acids. Germline CDR1 reads SGDLS; CDR2 reads YYNGEE. The V end was cut by 3 bases, the J end by 3 bases, with 18 bases between. The CDR3 here is CASSEGQSSVKETQYF. CDR3 DNA sequence: TGTGCCAGCAGCGAAGGACAGTCCTCAGTAAAAGAGACCCAGTACTTC. Looking up the rest from reference TRBV9 and TRBJ2-5 gives the full variable domain: DSGVTQTPKHLITATGQRVTLRCSPRSGDLSVYWYQQSLDQGLQFLIQYYNGEERAKGNILERFSAQQFPDLHSELNLSSLELGDSALYFCASSEGQSSVKETQYFGPGTRLLVL.

The V call is TRBV2, the J call TRBJ1-6; D may be TRBD1 (6 bases). Germline V gene data show CDR1 as SNHLY and CDR2 as FYNNEI. The CDR3 has 15 amino acids. V shed 6 bases and J shed 0 bases, with 9 bases lying between them. The CDR3 region is CASRLQGSYNSPLHF. The CDR3 DNA is TGTGCCAGCAGGCTACAGGGCTCCTATAATTCACCCCTCCACTTT.

This chain connects TRBV2 to TRBJ1-6, with TRBD1 matching 7 bases. Germline lookup yields CDR1 SNHLY and CDR2 FYNNEI. V trimming: 4 bases; J trimming: 10 bases; junction bases outside the gene matches: 7. The CDR3 is 14 amino acids. This CDR3 reads CASSAQGFESPLHF. The CDR3 DNA follows: TGTGCCAGCAGTGCACAGGGGTTTGAATCACCCCTCCACTTT.

This chain links TRBV27 with TRBJ1-6, with unresolved D. V was pared by 5 bases and J by 9 bases, with 8 bases between. The CDR3 runs 12 residues. Germline assignment: CDR1 MNHEY and CDR2 SMNVEV (reference sequence). DNA for the CDR3: TGTGCCAGCAGTCCCATGGGTTCACCCCTCCACTTT. The encoded protein is CASSPMGSPLHF.

V is TRBV7-9 and J is TRBJ1-2; 8 bases agree with TRBD1. This CDR3 has 16 residues. Per germline, CDR1 SEHNR and CDR2 FQNEAQ (reference sequence). The trim removed 5 bases at V and 0 bases at J, leaving 8 bases unmatched. The CDR3, as DNA: TGTGCCAGCAGCCCTCACGGACAGGGAACTAACTATGGCTACACCTTC. This gives the protein CASSPHGQGTNYGYTF.

The chain combines TRBV10-2 with TRBJ2-5; 8 bases align to TRBD1. This CDR3 is built from 15 residues. The ends lost 2 bases at V and 4 bases at J; junction bases unmatched: 6. Germline CDR1 reads WSHSY; CDR2 reads SAAADI. The CDR3 here is CASSEGRGRVETQYF. The CDR3 bases are TGCGCCAGCAGTGAGGGCAGGGGGCGCGTAGAGACCCAGTACTTC.

The chain has TRBV5-5 and TRBJ1-2; the D gene is possibly TRBD1 (6 bases). V lost 4 bases, J lost 4 bases, and 20 bases lay in between. This CDR3 region has 16 residues. CDR1 and CDR2 (germline): SGHKS, YYEKEE (reference sequence). CDR3: CASSVGGAAKSYGYTF. DNA for the CDR3: TGTGCCAGCAGCGTGGGGGGGGCCGCCAAAAGCTATGGCTACACCTTC.

The chain uses TRBV9 and TRBJ1-4, with D possibly being TRBD1 (5 bases). The V gene's germline CDR1 is SGDLS and CDR2 YYNGEE. The CDR3 has 15 residues. The germline V and J ends were trimmed by 2 bases and 8 bases, with 16 bases remaining between them. The CDR3 DNA reads as TGTGCCAGCAGCGTCGGTCGTGACAGTTGGGAAAAACTGTTTTTT. It encodes CASSVGRDSWEKLFF.

The J gene is TRBJ2-5, the V gene TRBV3-1 (or the pseudogene TRBV3-2), with D unclear. Trimming removed 3 bases from V and 2 bases from J, with 7 bases in between. The germline V gene has CDR1 LGHDT and CDR2 YNNKEL (reference sequence). The CDR3 runs to 13 residues. Here the CDR3 DNA reads TGTGCCAGCAGCCATCTACATCAAGAGACCCAGTACTTC. It is translated as CASSHLHQETQYF.

The J gene is TRBJ1-3, the V gene TRBV20-1; tentative D call: TRBD1 (5 bases). This CDR3 comprises 13 residues. V was cut by 3 bases and J by 2 bases, with 8 bases left in between. Germline assignment: CDR1 DFQATT and CDR2 SNEGSKA (reference sequence). The CDR3 spells CSASFRAGNTIYF. The CDR3 nucleotides read TGCAGTGCTAGTTTCAGGGCTGGAAACACCATATATTTT.

V usage is TRBV15 and J usage is TRBJ2-3; 8 bases align to TRBD2. The ends lost 4 bases at V and 0 bases at J; junction bases unmatched: 3. CDR1 LNHNV and CDR2 YYDKDF come from the germline V gene (reference sequence). The CDR3 loop spans 15 amino acids. The CDR3 spells CATSTGGLSTDTQYF. DNA for the CDR3: TGTGCCACCAGCACGGGGGGGCTTAGCACAGATACGCAGTATTTT. Filled out from reference TRBV15 and TRBJ2-3, the complete variable domain reads DAMVIQNPRYQVTQFGKPVTLSCSQTLNHNVMYWYQQKSSQAPKLLFHYYDKDFNNEADTPDNFQSRRPNTSFCFLDIRSPGLGDTAMYLCATSTGGLSTDTQYFGPGTRLTVL.

The chain employs TRBV12-3 or TRBV12-4 and TRBJ1-6, with no clear D. The CDR3 extends over 13 amino acids. Trimming pared 7 bases from V and 7 bases from J, leaving 11 bases between. The DNA for the CDR3 is TGTGCCAGCACCGGGCTTAGGAATTCACCCCTCCACTTT. Translating it yields CASTGLRNSPLHF.

The chain recombines TRBV5-1 with TRBJ1-6, with unresolved D. The CDR3 extends over 14 amino acids. Germline assignment: CDR1 SGHRS and CDR2 YFSETQ. V was trimmed by 2 bases and J by 5 bases, leaving 8 bases between them. CDR3 in amino acids: CASSLRQNNSPLHF. The CDR3 bases are TGCGCCAGCAGCTTAAGGCAGAATAATTCACCCCTCCACTTT.

V usage is TRBV5-1 and J usage is TRBJ2-1; D is possibly TRBD2 (5 bases). The CDR3 consists of 15 residues. Germline V gives CDR1 SGHRS, CDR2 YFSETQ. V was shortened by 5 bases and J by 7 bases, with 19 bases between the two germline ends. The CDR3 sequence is CASRPQPTGKNEQFF. The CDR3 DNA reads as TGCGCCAGCAGACCCCAGCCGACGGGGAAAAATGAGCAGTTCTTC.

V and J are TRBV9 and TRBJ2-1; D not resolved. With 4 bases removed from V and 0 bases from J, the gap between germline ends came to 5 bases. CDR3 length: 13 amino acids. Germline CDR1 and CDR2: SGDLS and YYNGEE. The DNA of the CDR3 is TGTGCCAGCAGCACGAGCTCCTACAATGAGCAGTTCTTC. Translating it yields CASSTSSYNEQFF.

The V call is TRBV7-3, the J call TRBJ1-2; D might be TRBD1 (6 bases). Germline lookup yields CDR1 SGHTA and CDR2 FQGTGA. V lost 5 bases, J lost 8 bases, and 30 bases lay in between. The CDR3 sequence is 18 residues long. The CDR3 coding sequence is TGTGCCAGCAGCCCGACTCCCGATTACGGACAGTCCAGATCGGGCTACACCTTC. It encodes CASSPTPDYGQSRSGYTF.